This T cell receptor (beta chain) was retrieved from a study of blood T cell repertoires in COVID-19. Study details: Specimens from acute and convalescent COVID-19 originated in the United States, Italy and Spain. The analysed material was cDNA or gDNA that came from T cells, B-cell-depleted T cells, or PBMCs.

Per the original methods: Amplification of reference gene primers was used by the study to estimate nucleated cell counts. Only in-frame clones appear in the TCRdb table, and some are missing; sequencing was by immunoSEQ multiplex PCR. Clone size and V and J calls were adopted from that table, with D and trimming inferred from the DNA. The sample contains about 69,000 clones, approximately 90% of which appear only once. The CDR3 length is 15 residues. Germline V lookup: CDR1 DFQATT, CDR2 SNEGSKA (reference sequence). Trimming took 3 bases from V and 7 from J, leaving 21 bases between them. Sequencing used peripheral blood. This receptor was obtained from a woman between 18 and 29 years old with acute or convalescent COVID-19. This chain links TRBV20-1 with TRBJ1-2; TRBD1 might be the D (5 bases). The CDR3 loop is CSASSGSTQNRGYTF. As DNA, the CDR3 is TGCAGTGCTAGTTCAGGGTCCACCCAAAATCGTGGCTACACCTTC.